These T cell receptor beta chains were read from a single sample in a study of T cell repertoires in cytomegalovirus infection. TCRdb reprocessed the reads via MiXCR and lists one record per CDR3 protein. There are some 680,000 distinct CDR3 sequences in the sample; 35% occur only once, and more than 2.5% lies in the top ten. Sequencing was done on a sample of PBMCs. These receptors all stem from a human donor in good health (CMV status not recorded). Some clones in this sample may be carry-over from other donors' samples. Both conserved end residues are part of each CDR3. D genes are given only for firm matches. Size values are once, few and many counts, or a class for expanded clones, and some rows have none.

d_call clone_size j_call v_call cdr3_nt cdr3_aa
NA NA TRBJ2-5 TRBV7-6 TGTGCTAGCAGCCCCTTGGCAGGGGGGTACCAAGAGACCCAGTACTTC CASSPLAGGYQETQYF
TRBD1 few TRBJ2-7 TRBV7-2 TGTGCCAGCAGCCAAGACAGGGCCAGCTCCTACGAGCAGTACTTC CASSQDRASSYEQYF
NA few TRBJ1-5 TRBV20-1 TGCAGTGCTAGACCGGAGAGGGTAGGTCAGCCCCAGCATTTT CSARPERVGQPQHF
NA once TRBJ1-4 TRBV4-2 TGTGCCAGCAGCCAAGACGGACAGATTGCAACTAATGAAAAACTGTTTTTT CASSQDGQIATNEKLFF
TRBD2 once TRBJ2-3 TRBV6-1 TGTGCCAGCAGAATTAGCGGGAGCACAGATACGCAGTATTTT CASRISGSTDTQYF
TRBD2 NA TRBJ2-5 TRBV20-1 TGCAGTGCTAGAGTAAAGGGACTAGCGGGGGTCGAGTACTTC CSARVKGLAGVEYF
TRBD1 NA TRBJ1-1 TRBV19 TGTGCCAGTAGTATCCTCACCACGGACAGGGCAGGTGAAGCTTTCTTT CASSILTTDRAGEAFF
NA NA TRBJ1-2 TRBV27 TGTGCCAGCAGTTTGAAAGGCTACTATGGCTACACCTTC CASSLKGYYGYTF
TRBD1 NA TRBJ2-7 TRBV28 TGTGCCAGCAGTTTCACAGGGGCCAGCTCCTACGAGCAGTACTTC CASSFTGASSYEQYF
NA NA TRBJ2-2 TRBV9 TGTGCCAGCAGCGTAGCTTCTAGTCCCGGGGAGCTGTTTTTT CASSVASSPGELFF
TRBD1 NA TRBJ1-6 TRBV10-3 TGTGCCATCAGTGACCTTGGACAGGGTGGCACACCCCTCCACTTT CAISDLGQGGTPLHF
TRBD1 NA TRBJ1-2 TRBV19 TGTGCCAGTAGGCAACCGGGACAGGGCGGCTACACCTTC CASRQPGQGGYTF
NA NA TRBJ1-6 TRBV9 TGTGCCAGCAGCGTAGTTGGTTCTAATTCACCCCTCCACTTT CASSVVGSNSPLHF
TRBD2 NA TRBJ2-5 TRBV7-9 TGTGCCAGCAGCTTTGGCCTAGCGGGATATCAAGAGACCCAGTACTTC CASSFGLAGYQETQYF
NA few TRBJ2-1 TRBV6-4 TGTGCCAGCAGTGAAGAGAGTGGGGCCTACAATGAGCAGTTCTTC CASSEESGAYNEQFF
NA NA TRBJ2-7 TRBV7-8 TGTGCCAGCAGCCGCGGGGAATTCATCTCCTACGAGCAGTACTTC CASSRGEFISYEQYF
NA NA TRBJ2-2 TRBV7-6 TGTGCCAGCAGCTTAGTGGAGGGGGTCGGCGGGGAGCTGTTTTTT CASSLVEGVGGELFF
NA NA TRBJ1-2 TRBV12-3/TRBV12-4 TGTGCCAGCAGCCCCTTCGAGGGGAATTATGGCTACACCTTC CASSPFEGNYGYTF
NA few TRBJ1-6 TRBV27 TGTGCCAGCAGTTCGACAGGTGCTCATAATTCACCCCTCCACTTT CASSSTGAHNSPLHF
NA few TRBJ2-7 TRBV29-1 TGCAGCGTTGAAGAAACGGGACCTCTCGGCGAGCAGTACTTC CSVEETGPLGEQYF
TRBD2 NA TRBJ2-7 TRBV19 TGTGCCAGTAGCCAGATAGCGGGAGGACGGTCCTACGAGCAGTACTTC CASSQIAGGRSYEQYF
TRBD1 few TRBJ1-2 TRBV12-3/TRBV12-4 TGTGCCAGCAGTTTGGACAGGGGAACGGTCTATGGCTACACCTTC CASSLDRGTVYGYTF
TRBD1 few TRBJ2-2 TRBV12-3/TRBV12-4 TGTGCCAGCAGTTTCAATGTTGGACAGGGAAGCGGGGAGCTGTTTTTT CASSFNVGQGSGELFF
TRBD1 NA TRBJ2-1 TRBV6-1 TGTGCCAGCAGTGTACAGGGGAGCAATGAGCAGTTCTTC CASSVQGSNEQFF
NA few TRBJ1-2 TRBV12-3/TRBV12-4 TGTGCCAGCAATCTAGGGTCAGGGGTGGCTAGTGATGGCTACACCTTC CASNLGSGVASDGYTF
TRBD2 few TRBJ2-5 TRBV7-9 TGTGCCAGCAGCCGGACTAGCGTGGAAGAGACCCAGTACTTC CASSRTSVEETQYF
TRBD2 NA TRBJ2-1 TRBV7-9 TGTGCCAGCCCAATGGGGGGGGTGGAGCAGTTCTTC CASPMGGVEQFF
NA NA TRBJ2-2 TRBV29-1 TGCAGCGCCCGGGGACCGAAAAAGAACACCGGGGAGCTGTTTTTT CSARGPKKNTGELFF
NA few TRBJ1-5 TRBV19 TGTGCCAGTAGTACCGAGTCGTATAGCAATCAGCCCCAGCATTTT CASSTESYSNQPQHF
NA NA TRBJ1-2 TRBV7-3 TGTGCCAGCAGCCGACAGTACTATGGCTACACCTTC CASSRQYYGYTF
NA many TRBJ2-7 TRBV7-2 TGTGCCAGCGGATCTTTTGTTACCTACGAGCAGTACTTC CASGSFVTYEQYF
NA few TRBJ2-7 TRBV4-2 TGTGCCAGCAGCCATGAAGGCCGGGACTTCTCCTACGAGCAGTACTTC CASSHEGRDFSYEQYF